The 26 T cell receptor beta chains below were found in one sample sequenced in a study of shared clonotypes between healthy human individuals. The table came from immunoSEQ multiplex PCR; TCRdb's copy has only in-frame clones and leaves some out. The sample has about 2.3 million clones; 92% are singletons. The sample consisted of naive CD4+ T cells from PBMCs. Subset specified: CD45RA+ positively selected. These receptors were obtained from a man between 18 and 35 years old in good health. Some clones in this sample may be carry-over from other donors' samples.

This clone was picked up a small number of times. This same CDR3 is encoded by further DNA sequences in the sample. The CDR3 nucleotides read TGTGCCAGCAGCCCGGACAGCTACAATGAGCAGTTCTTC. This translates into CASSPDSYNEQFF. The rearrangement uses TRBV28 and TRBJ2-1; weak D call: TRBD1 (6 bases). The CDR3 totals 13 residues. V lost 6 bases and J lost 3, with 9 bases in between. CDR1 and CDR2 (germline): MDHEN, SYDVKM.

The chain couples TRBV5-5 to TRBJ2-7, with 8 positions matching TRBD1. The CDR3 sequence is 15 residues long. The germline CDR1 and CDR2 sequences are SGHKS and YYEKEE (reference sequence). Losses at the gene ends were 5 bases for V and 2 bases for J; bases not matched to a gene: 9. CDR3 coding DNA: TGTGCCAGCAGACAAAGACAGGGGACCACCTACGAGCAGTACTTC. It is translated as CASRQRQGTTYEQYF.

The count of this clone is one. The chain links TRBV9 to TRBJ2-1, with TRBD2 matching 11 bases. J gave up 5 bases and V 3 bases, and 19 bases lay outside the gene matches. CDR1 is SGDLS and CDR2 is YYNGEE in the germline V gene. CDR3 length: 20 amino acids. The CDR3 spells CASSGRLAGTNPLTNNEQFF. The CDR3 DNA reads TGTGCCAGCAGCGGCAGACTAGCGGGAACTAATCCCCTCACGAACAATGAGCAGTTCTTC.

This clone has only one observation. V and J are TRBV10-1 and TRBJ2-7; D possibly corresponds to TRBD1 (5 bases). CDR1 is WNHNN and CDR2 is SYGVQD in the germline V gene (reference sequence). Trimming shortened V by 0 bases and J by 1 base, and 13 bases separated the two germline ends. The CDR3 runs to 16 residues. CDR3 sequence (DNA): TGCGCCAGCAGTGAGTCTGGACATCTGGGTTCCTACGAGCAGTACTTC. It codes for CASSESGHLGSYEQYF.

This chain connects TRBV5-1 to TRBJ2-3; 8 nucleotides line up with TRBD2. V was clipped by 6 bases and J by 4 bases; unmatched bases: 10. In germline, CDR1 is SGHRS, CDR2 YFSETQ. CDR3 length equals 15 residues. This chain's CDR3 is CASTLGAGGPDTQYF. The CDR3 region has the DNA TGCGCCAGCACTCTGGGGGCGGGAGGCCCAGATACGCAGTATTTT.

CDR3 amino acids: CASSPGLAGGEETQYF. The DNA of the CDR3 is TGTGCCAGCAGCCCAGGACTAGCGGGAGGTGAAGAGACCCAGTACTTC. This rearrangement joins TRBV11-2 to TRBJ2-5; 14 positions agree with TRBD2. CDR1 and CDR2 (germline): SGHAT, FQNNGV. V shed 5 bases and J 3 bases; nucleotides not matched to a gene: 5. The CDR3 consists of 16 residues.

The rearrangement joins TRBV7-3 to TRBJ2-3; 8 bases map to TRBD1. After removal of 5 bases from V and 4 bases from J, the junction contained 8 bases not matched to a gene. The CDR3 loop spans 15 amino acids. The germline V gene has CDR1 SGHTA and CDR2 FQGTGA. This chain's CDR3 is CASSRRTGMSDTQYF. The CDR3 DNA reads as TGTGCCAGCAGCCGACGGACAGGGATGTCAGATACGCAGTATTTT.

This clone was seen only a few times. V gene TRBV28 combines with J gene TRBJ1-5; D is uncertain. The V gene lost 3 bases and the J gene lost 9 bases, with 12 bases spanning the gap. Germline CDR1 MDHEN, CDR2 SYDVKM. CDR3 size: 13 residues. CDR3: CASSLSEVLPQHF. The CDR3 nucleotides read TGTGCCAGCAGTTTGTCCGAAGTGTTGCCCCAGCATTTT. Full variable domain (missing parts from reference TRBV28 and TRBJ1-5): DVKVTQSSRYLVKRTGEKVFLECVQDMDHENMFWYRQDPGLGLRLIYFSYDVKMKEKGDIPEGYSVSREKKERFSLILESASTNQTSMYLCASSLSEVLPQHFGDGTRLSIL.

The chain has TRBV2 and TRBJ2-2; 13 bases agree with TRBD2. Germline V gene sequence: CDR1 SNHLY, CDR2 FYNNEI. The CDR3 runs 16 residues. Germline trimming cut 8 bases from V and 6 bases from J; bases unmatched to any gene: 9. DNA for the CDR3: TGTGCCAGCCGGAGGCAACTAGCGGGAGGGGCCGGGGAGCTGTTTTTT. Its protein product is CASRRQLAGGAGELFF.

The chain joins TRBV5-6 to TRBJ2-7; 7 positions match TRBD1. Looked up from germline, CDR1 is SGHDT and CDR2 is YYEEEE. The CDR3 is 14 residues long. Trimming at V came to 2 bases and at J to 2 bases, leaving 4 bases not matched to a gene. The CDR3 protein is CASSFRGLAYEQYF. CDR3 nucleotides: TGTGCCAGCAGCTTTAGGGGGCTGGCCTACGAGCAGTACTTC.

The rearrangement joins TRBV6-5 to TRBJ2-2; D is tentatively TRBD1 or TRBD2 (5 bases each). V was trimmed by 4 bases and J by 2 bases, leaving 11 bases between them. Germline CDR1 is MNHEY and CDR2 is SVGAGI. The CDR3 totals 15 residues. Here the CDR3 reads CASSSGRLNTGELFF. CDR3 bases: TGTGCCAGCAGTTCGGGACGGCTTAACACCGGGGAGCTGTTTTTT.

The rearrangement uses TRBV13 and TRBJ2-5, with D tentatively TRBD2 (6 bases). This CDR3 spans 14 amino acids. CDR1 is PRHDT and CDR2 is FYEKMQ in the germline V gene (reference sequence). Trimming shortened V by 7 bases and J by 2 bases, and 14 bases separated the two germline ends. CDR3 DNA sequence: TGTGCCAGCACCTTTAGCGGAAAGCAAGAGACCCAGTACTTC. Its translation: CASTFSGKQETQYF.

The CDR3 region has the DNA TGCAGCGTTACCCTAGACCCTTATAGCAATCAGCCCCAGCATTTT. Translated, it gives CSVTLDPYSNQPQHF. The chain joins TRBV29-1 to TRBJ1-5; D is uncertain. CDR1 and CDR2 from the germline V gene are SQVTM and ANQGSEA. The germline V and J ends were trimmed by 5 bases and 0 bases, with 14 bases remaining between them. The length of the CDR3 is 15 residues.

This clone was seen once. CDR3: CASSLDPPRSGELFF. In DNA, the CDR3 is TGCGCCAGCAGCTTGGACCCCCCTAGGAGCGGGGAGCTGTTTTTT. This rearrangement joins TRBV5-1 to TRBJ2-2; no reliable D call. The CDR3 contains 15 residues. The ends were cut back, 0 bases at V and 7 bases at J, with 13 bases in the middle. Per germline, CDR1 SGHRS and CDR2 YFSETQ. Full variable domain (missing parts from reference TRBV5-1 and TRBJ2-2): KAGVTQTPRYLIKTRGQQVTLSCSPISGHRSVSWYQQTPGQGLQFLFEYFSETQRNKGNFPGRFSGRQFSNSRSEMNVSTLELGDSALYLCASSLDPPRSGELFFGEGSRLTVL.

This clone is a singleton in its sample. The chain uses TRBV7-2 and TRBJ2-3; D unclear. Germline CDR1 SGHTA, CDR2 FQGNSA. Between the trimmed V and J ends, which lost 7 bases and 0 bases, there was a span of 11 bases. The CDR3 sequence is 14 residues long. For the CDR3, the DNA is TGTGCCAGCACCACCGCCACTAGCACAGATACGCAGTATTTT. It yields the protein CASTTATSTDTQYF.

The chain combines TRBV30 with TRBJ2-1; D is perhaps TRBD2 (6 bases). CDR1 and CDR2 from the germline V gene are GTSNPN and SVGIG (reference sequence). V shed 3 bases and J shed 9 bases, with 18 bases lying between them. The length of the CDR3 is 14 residues. The CDR3 spells CAWRGPGLGAEQFF. The DNA for the CDR3 is TGTGCCTGGAGAGGCCCGGGACTGGGAGCTGAGCAGTTCTTC.

This clone is a singleton in its sample. CDR3 sequence (DNA): TGTGCCAGCAGCTCCCGGACAGGGGTATACGAGCAGTACTTC. This sequence encodes CASSSRTGVYEQYF. The V call is TRBV7-8, the J call TRBJ2-7; 9 bases are shared with TRBD1. With 4 bases clipped from V and 4 bases from J, the junction kept 5 bases outside the gene matches. CDR3 length: 14 residues. Germline V gene lookup returns CDR1 SGHVS and CDR2 FQNEAQ.

This sequence joins TRBV7-9 and TRBJ2-2; D is perhaps TRBD2 (6 bases). This CDR3 spans 14 amino acids. The germline V gene encodes CDR1 SEHNR and CDR2 FQNEAQ (reference sequence). Trimming removed 6 bases at V and 3 bases at J, with 11 bases between. The DNA of the CDR3 is TGTGCCAGCAGTCAAGGGACTTACACCGGGGAGCTGTTTTTT. Translation gives CASSQGTYTGELFF.

This rearrangement joins TRBV6-1 to TRBJ1-4; D not resolved. Germline CDR1 is MNHNS and CDR2 is SASEGT. V shed 7 bases and J shed 7 bases, with 13 bases lying between them. There are 13 residues in the CDR3. CDR3 nucleotides: TGTGCCAGCATGGATACCCGGGGTGAAAAACTGTTTTTT. Translation gives CASMDTRGEKLFF.

The chain combines TRBV19 with TRBJ2-1; the match to TRBD2 covers 8 bases. The junction had 6 bases not matched to a gene; V was cut back by 5 bases and J by 3 bases. Germline V gene data show CDR1 as LNHDA and CDR2 as SQIVND (reference sequence). This CDR3 has 15 amino acids. This CDR3 reads CASSPRGGRYNEQFF. The DNA for the CDR3 is TGTGCCAGTAGTCCCCGGGGGGGGCGCTACAATGAGCAGTTCTTC.

The chain combines TRBV2 with TRBJ2-5; D uncertain. Between the trimmed V and J ends, which lost 8 bases and 9 bases, there was a span of 13 bases. This CDR3 comprises 11 residues. Germline V gene sequence: CDR1 SNHLY, CDR2 FYNNEI. The CDR3 spells CASGQSKAQYF. The CDR3 DNA reads as TGTGCCAGCGGCCAGAGCAAGGCCCAGTACTTC.

This chain links TRBV9 with TRBJ2-5; D could derive from TRBD1 or TRBD2 (6 bases each). V was trimmed by 0 bases and J by 5 bases, leaving 14 bases between them. CDR3 length: 15 residues. In germline, CDR1 is SGDLS, CDR2 YYNGEE. CDR3 coding DNA: TGTGCCAGCAGCGTAGCTACAGGGAGGATGGAGACCCAGTACTTC. This codes for CASSVATGRMETQYF.

The V gene is TRBV5-1, the J gene TRBJ2-2; D ambiguous. This CDR3 has 14 residues. The V end was cut by 0 bases, the J end by 7 bases, with 10 bases between. CDR1 SGHRS and CDR2 YFSETQ come from the germline V gene. The CDR3 bases are TGCGCCAGCAGCTTGGCTGAACTCAACGGGGAGCTGTTTTTT. It encodes CASSLAELNGELFF. Drawing the rest from reference TRBV5-1 and TRBJ2-2, the complete variable domain is KAGVTQTPRYLIKTRGQQVTLSCSPISGHRSVSWYQQTPGQGLQFLFEYFSETQRNKGNFPGRFSGRQFSNSRSEMNVSTLELGDSALYLCASSLAELNGELFFGEGSRLTVL.

This rearrangement joins TRBV14 to TRBJ2-7; D call uncertain. V lost 2 bases to trimming and J lost 0 bases, with 8 bases between them. Germline-derived CDR1 and CDR2 are SGHDN and FVKESK. The CDR3 totals 14 residues. The CDR3 region is CASSQYSSSYEQYF. For the CDR3, the DNA is TGTGCCAGCAGCCAATATTCCAGCTCCTACGAGCAGTACTTC.

To note about this clone: This specimen includes other DNA sequences encoding the same CDR3. DNA for the CDR3: TGTGCCTGGAGTGTGCGGGGTACCGGGGAGCTGTTTTTT. Protein: CAWSVRGTGELFF. The chain joins TRBV30 to TRBJ2-2; possibly TRBD2 for D (6 bases). The germline V gene has CDR1 GTSNPN and CDR2 SVGIG (reference sequence). The CDR3 covers 13 residues. V was shortened by 0 bases and J by 5 bases, with 7 bases between the two germline ends.

The V call is TRBV27, the J call TRBJ2-2; 7 bases align to TRBD1. The CDR3 extends over 17 amino acids. Germline V gives CDR1 MNHEY, CDR2 SMNVEV (reference sequence). V was pared by 6 bases and J by 3 bases, with 13 bases of the junction left unmatched. CDR3 protein: CASRTFTGARDTGELFF. Written as DNA, the CDR3 is TGTGCCAGCAGGACTTTTACAGGGGCGCGCGACACCGGGGAGCTGTTTTTT.